This T cell receptor beta chain is drawn from a study of cytomegalovirus exposure and HLA in healthy donors. The junction had 9 bases not matched to a gene; V was cut back by 5 bases and J by 4 bases. CDR3 length equals 16 residues. Germline V gives CDR1 MDHEN, CDR2 SYDVKM. Study results and limitations: Cytomegalovirus status was reportedly diagnosed by the classifier with high specificity and sensitivity. The dataset shows that most TCR sequences were rare, while some public TCRs occurred in many donors. A list of 164 TCR beta chains associated with cytomegalovirus was given. The tendency of first-cohort TCR clusters to co-occur in the 100 to 150 validation repertoires was identified by a subsequent analysis.

To note about this clone: Its antigen is unidentified.

Some clones are missing from TCRdb's copy, which holds only in-frame ones; the method was immunoSEQ multiplex PCR. This sample has approximately 59,000 clones, with roughly 92% found just once. This receptor was obtained from a man aged 18 to 30 in good health and CMV-seropositive. The chain is built from TRBV28 and TRBJ2-5; 11 nucleotides match TRBD2. The source material was PBMCs. CDR3 sequence (DNA): TGTGCCAGCAGTGAAAGTAGCGGGAGGGCCCGAGAGACCCAGTACTTC. This codes for CASSESSGRARETQYF.